Detailed here is one T cell receptor beta chain. Measured with immunoSEQ multiplex PCR; TCRdb has only the in-frame clones, and not every one. The repertoire holds around 97,000 clones, with around four fifths as singletons. This sample stems from a study of blood T cell repertoires in COVID-19. The CDR3 loop spans 16 amino acids. V lost 4 bases to trimming and J lost 5 bases; unmatched junction nucleotides: 13. CDR1 and CDR2 (germline): SGHNT, YYREEE (reference sequence). The sequencing input was peripheral blood. This chain joins TRBV5-4 and TRBJ1-2; 8 bases match TRBD1. The receptor comes from a human donor in a cohort sampled during active COVID-19. The CDR3 region has the DNA TGTGCCAGCAGCCCGGCCTTAGGACAGGGCGATTATGGCTACACCTTC. It translates to CASSPALGQGDYGYTF.